A selection of T cell receptor beta chains follows, all from one sample in a study of type 1 regulatory T cells. These receptors' antigens are unknown. TCRdb analysed the reads with MiXCR anew, one entry per CDR3 protein. Counted here are 35,000 to 50,000 distinct CDR3 sequences, 12% occurring once; the ten biggest clones make up around 8%. The sample was cultured non-Tr1 T cells, either the whole culture or a sorted T cell fraction (not recorded which). The receptors here all came from a human donor in good health. Each CDR3 is given with its conserved first and last residue. The D gene is left open where the match is weak. Not all rows give a size; the values are once, few, many and, for expanded clones, a class.

>TRBV6-6|-|-|14|TRBJ2-7
CASSYSASSYEQYF
TGTGCCAGCAGTTACTCCGCGAGCTCCTACGAGCAGTACTTC
>TRBV27|-|many|11|TRBJ2-5
CASRGLSAQYF
TGTGCCAGCAGGGGCCTCTCGGCCCAGTACTTC
>TRBV7-2|TRBD1|-|14|TRBJ1-4
CASSPDRVAEKLFF
TGTGCCAGCAGCCCGGACAGGGTAGCTGAAAAACTGTTTTTT
>TRBV4-3|-|many|13|TRBJ2-3
CASSQDTAYTQYF
TGCGCCAGCAGCCAAGATACAGCCTATACGCAGTATTTT
>TRBV6-6|-|-|12|TRBJ2-3
CASRRSTDTQYF
TGTGCCAGCAGAAGGAGCACAGATACGCAGTATTTT
>TRBV20-1|-|medium-sized|12|TRBJ1-2
CSASNQAYGYTF
TGCAGTGCTAGCAATCAGGCCTATGGCTACACCTTC
>TRBV28|-|many|18|TRBJ2-1
CASSSIGVAVSSYNEQFF
TGTGCCAGCAGTTCTATCGGGGTAGCGGTTAGCTCCTACAATGAGCAGTTCTTC
>TRBV30|-|few|15|TRBJ1-5
CAWSVLSGGNQPQHF
TGTGCCTGGAGTGTGCTTTCAGGGGGCAATCAGCCCCAGCATTTT
>TRBV7-7|-|many|13|TRBJ2-5
CASSYGFQETQYF
TGTGCTAGCAGCTATGGGTTCCAAGAGACCCAGTACTTC
>TRBV5-1|TRBD2|many|16|TRBJ2-7
CASSLGTSGRMYEQYF
TGCGCCAGCAGCTTGGGGACTAGCGGGAGGATGTACGAGCAGTACTTC
>TRBV5-1|-|once|13|TRBJ2-2
CASSLIWPGELFF
TGCGCCAGCAGCTTGATTTGGCCCGGGGAGCTGTTTTTT
>TRBV27|-|few|15|TRBJ1-5
CASRRSRGSNQPQHF
TGTGCCAGCAGACGTTCTCGGGGGAGCAATCAGCCCCAGCATTTT
>TRBV4-2|TRBD2|many|18|TRBJ2-1
CASSQGTSGRASYNEQFF
TGTGCCAGCAGCCAAGGGACTAGCGGGAGGGCCTCCTACAATGAGCAGTTCTTC
>TRBV20-1|-|few|13|TRBJ1-5
CSAREQGNQPQHF
TGCAGTGCTAGGGAACAGGGCAATCAGCCCCAGCATTTT
>TRBV12-3/TRBV12-4|TRBD1|many|14|TRBJ1-5
CASSRGTGAQPQHF
TGTGCCAGCAGTCGGGGGACAGGGGCCCAGCCCCAGCATTTT
>TRBV20-1|TRBD2|few|17|TRBJ2-1
CSARGIGTSGTGGEQFF
TGCAGTGCTAGAGGAATAGGGACTAGCGGGACTGGGGGTGAGCAGTTCTTC
>TRBV20-1|-|medium-sized|14|TRBJ1-1
CSARPGSGSTEAFF
TGCAGTGCTAGACCAGGGTCTGGGAGCACTGAAGCTTTCTTT
>TRBV11-2|-|many|15|TRBJ1-3
CASSPDRNSGNTIYF
TGTGCCAGCAGCCCCGACAGGAACTCTGGAAACACCATATATTTT
>TRBV30|-|few|15|TRBJ2-3
CASSQTSALTDTQYF
TGTGCCTCCAGCCAGACTAGTGCCCTCACAGATACGCAGTATTTT
>TRBV7-8|-|many|14|TRBJ1-1
CASSFGFMNTEAFF
TGTGCCAGCAGCTTCGGTTTCATGAACACTGAAGCTTTCTTT
>TRBV20-1|-|-|12|TRBJ2-1
CSVVRQSYEQFF
TGCAGTGTTGTCAGACAGTCCTACGAGCAGTTCTTC
>TRBV7-3|TRBD1|few|14|TRBJ2-3
CASSSDRDTDTQYF
TGTGCCAGCAGCTCGGACAGGGACACAGATACGCAGTATTTT
>TRBV28|-|many|12|TRBJ1-2
CASSLAKYGYTF
TGTGCCAGCAGTTTGGCAAAATATGGCTACACCTTC
>TRBV7-3|-|-|11|TRBJ2-1
CASATNNEQFF
TGTGCCAGCGCAACGAACAATGAGCAGTTCTTC
>TRBV7-3|-|-|15|TRBJ2-1
CASSNEGSSYNEQFF
TGTGCCAGCAGCAACGAGGGAAGCTCCTACAATGAGCAGTTCTTC
>TRBV12-3/TRBV12-4|-|many|11|TRBJ2-5
CASSQVETQYF
TGTGCCAGCAGTCAAGTGGAGACCCAGTACTTC
>TRBV18|TRBD2|few|17|TRBJ2-1
CASSRGTSGMSYNEQFF
TGTGCCAGCTCACGAGGCACTAGCGGGATGTCCTACAATGAGCAGTTCTTC
>TRBV2|TRBD2|many|11|TRBJ2-7
CASRVAGEQYF
TGTGCCAGCAGGGTAGCGGGCGAGCAGTACTTC
>TRBV5-5|-|few|13|TRBJ1-1
CASSRRRDAEAFF
TGTGCCAGCAGCAGACGGCGAGACGCTGAAGCTTTCTTT
>TRBV12-3/TRBV12-4|TRBD2|few|14|TRBJ2-7
CASSLSGALREQYF
TGTGCCAGCAGTTTAAGCGGGGCCCTGAGGGAGCAGTACTTC
>TRBV12-3/TRBV12-4|-|many|16|TRBJ1-2
CASSPSPSGREDGYTF
TGTGCCAGCAGTCCTAGCCCCTCCGGCAGGGAGGATGGCTACACCTTC
>TRBV20-1|-|-|15|TRBJ1-1
CSARGSPAGKGDAFF
TGCAGTGCTAGAGGATCCCCAGCGGGAAAGGGTGACGCTTTCTTT
>TRBV7-2|-|many|13|TRBJ2-3
CASSLSHTDTQYF
TGTGCCAGCAGCCTGTCCCACACAGATACGCAGTATTTT
>TRBV18|-|medium-sized|14|TRBJ2-7
CASSPPRTHGEQYF
TGTGCCAGCTCACCCCCCCGGACTCATGGTGAGCAGTACTTC
>TRBV12-3/TRBV12-4|-|-|13|TRBJ2-7
CASSYSSSYEQYF
TGTGCCAGCTCCTACTCGAGCTCCTACGAGCAGTACTTC
>TRBV6-1|TRBD1|many|12|TRBJ2-1
CASSHKGAFPFF
TGTGCCAGCAGCCATAAGGGGGCTTTCCCGTTCTTC
>TRBV7-3|-|once|16|TRBJ1-4
CASSLGLPTGGRKLFF
TGTGCCAGCAGCTTAGGTCTGCCGACCGGAGGGAGGAAACTGTTTTTT
>TRBV5-3|-|many|15|TRBJ2-1
CARSSVGVTYNEQFF
TGTGCCAGAAGCTCTGTGGGAGTAACCTACAATGAGCAGTTCTTC
>TRBV20-1|-|many|13|TRBJ1-5
CSASSRGNQPQHF
TGCAGTGCTAGTTCTCGGGGCAATCAGCCCCAGCATTTT
>TRBV18|TRBD2|-|15|TRBJ2-3
CASSPILAGTDTQYF
TGTGCCAGCTCACCCATACTAGCGGGAACAGATACGCAGTATTTT
>TRBV20-1|-|-|12|TRBJ2-7
CSAQDSTYEQYF
TGCAGTGCGCAAGACAGCACCTACGAGCAGTACTTC
>TRBV7-2|-|-|15|TRBJ1-2
CASSTMRQANYGYTF
TGTGCCAGCAGCACCATGCGGCAAGCTAACTATGGCTACACCTTC
>TRBV5-1|TRBD1|many|15|TRBJ2-3
CASSLQQGSRDTQYF
TGCGCCAGCAGCTTGCAACAGGGGAGTCGAGATACGCAGTATTTT
>TRBV5-1|-|few|15|TRBJ1-2
CASSSTGRAVYGYTF
TGCGCCAGCAGCTCGACCGGGAGGGCGGTCTATGGCTACACCTTC
>TRBV7-2|TRBD1|-|14|TRBJ2-3
CASREGQGRDTQYF
TGTGCCAGCAGGGAAGGACAGGGAAGAGATACGCAGTATTTT
>TRBV5-4|TRBD2|-|13|TRBJ2-1
CAGKTSGANEQFF
TGTGCCGGCAAAACTAGCGGGGCCAATGAGCAGTTCTTC
>TRBV29-1|-|-|11|TRBJ1-2
CSVSGRGGYTF
TGCAGCGTGTCAGGGCGAGGTGGCTACACCTTC
>TRBV20-1|-|few|13|TRBJ2-7
CSAPLRHKGEQYF
TGCAGTGCCCCCCTCAGGCACAAAGGAGAGCAGTACTTC
>TRBV2|-|-|14|TRBJ2-2
CASRLTRDTGELFF
TGTGCCAGCAGACTGACCCGGGACACCGGGGAGCTGTTTTTT
>TRBV7-8|-|-|19|TRBJ2-7
CASSPRRSQAGPFNYEQYF
TGTGCCAGCAGTCCTCGTAGGTCCCAAGCGGGCCCATTCAACTACGAGCAGTACTTC
>TRBV18|TRBD2|few|16|TRBJ2-3
CASSPSTSGSVDTQYF
TGTGCCAGCTCACCATCGACTAGCGGGAGCGTAGATACGCAGTATTTT